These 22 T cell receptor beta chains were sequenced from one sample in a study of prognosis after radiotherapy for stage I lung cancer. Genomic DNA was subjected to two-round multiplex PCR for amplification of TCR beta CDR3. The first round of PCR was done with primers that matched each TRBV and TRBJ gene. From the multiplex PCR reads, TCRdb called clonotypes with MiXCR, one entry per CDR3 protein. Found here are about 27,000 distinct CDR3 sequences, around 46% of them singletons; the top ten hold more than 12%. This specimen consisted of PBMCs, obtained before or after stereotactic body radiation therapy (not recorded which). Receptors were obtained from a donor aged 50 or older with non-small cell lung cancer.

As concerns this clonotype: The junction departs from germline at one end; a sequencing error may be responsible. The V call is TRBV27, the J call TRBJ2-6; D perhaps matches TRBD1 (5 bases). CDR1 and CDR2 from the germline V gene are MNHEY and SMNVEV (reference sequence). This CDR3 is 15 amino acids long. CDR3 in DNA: TGTGCCAGCATTTCCCAGGGTGCTGGTGCCAACGTCCTGACTTTC. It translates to CASISQGAGANVLTF.

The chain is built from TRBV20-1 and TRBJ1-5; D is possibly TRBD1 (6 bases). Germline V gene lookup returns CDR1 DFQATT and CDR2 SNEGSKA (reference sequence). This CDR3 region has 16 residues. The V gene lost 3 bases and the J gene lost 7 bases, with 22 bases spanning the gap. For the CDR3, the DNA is TGCAGTGCTAGGGAGGGGGGCCGCAGTGGAGACCAGCCCCAGCATTTT. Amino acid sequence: CSAREGGRSGDQPQHF.

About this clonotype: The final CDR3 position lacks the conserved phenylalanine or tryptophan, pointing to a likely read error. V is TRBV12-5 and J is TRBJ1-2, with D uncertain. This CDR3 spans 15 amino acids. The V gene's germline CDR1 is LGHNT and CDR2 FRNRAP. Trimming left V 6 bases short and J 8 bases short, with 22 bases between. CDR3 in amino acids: CASGPRDFEGGGYTS. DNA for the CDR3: TGTGCTAGTGGACCCCGTGATTTCGAGGGCGGGGGCTACACCTCC.

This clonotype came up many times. The CDR3 nucleotides are TGTGCCAGTTCCAGGGGCCCCTCTGGAAACACCATATATTTT. It translates to CASSRGPSGNTIYF. The V call is TRBV6-4, the J call TRBJ1-3; a weak D match, TRBD1 (6 bases). The V and J ends lost 9 bases and 0 bases respectively, with 12 bases between them. The CDR3 is made up of 14 amino acids. Germline V CDR1 and CDR2: MRHNA, SNTAGT.

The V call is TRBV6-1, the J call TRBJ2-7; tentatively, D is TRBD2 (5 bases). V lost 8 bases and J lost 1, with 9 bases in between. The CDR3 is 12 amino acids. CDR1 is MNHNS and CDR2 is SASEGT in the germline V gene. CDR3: CASGELSYEQYF. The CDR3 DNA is TGTGCCAGCGGGGAGCTATCCTACGAGCAGTACTTC.

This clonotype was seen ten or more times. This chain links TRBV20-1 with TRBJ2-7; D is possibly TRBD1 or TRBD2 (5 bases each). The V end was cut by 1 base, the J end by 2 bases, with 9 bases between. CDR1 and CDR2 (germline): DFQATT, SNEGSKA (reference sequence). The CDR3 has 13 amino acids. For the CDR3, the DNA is TGCAGTGCTAGAGTCAGGGAGCCCTACGAGCAGTACTTC. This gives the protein CSARVREPYEQYF.

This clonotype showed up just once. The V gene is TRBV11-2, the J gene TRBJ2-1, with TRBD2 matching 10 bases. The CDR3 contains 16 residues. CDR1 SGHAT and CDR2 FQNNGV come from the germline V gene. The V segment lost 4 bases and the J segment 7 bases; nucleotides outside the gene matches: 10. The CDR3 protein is CASSSQLAGWPNEQFF. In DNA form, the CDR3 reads TGTGCCAGCAGCTCGCAACTAGCGGGATGGCCTAATGAGCAGTTCTTC.

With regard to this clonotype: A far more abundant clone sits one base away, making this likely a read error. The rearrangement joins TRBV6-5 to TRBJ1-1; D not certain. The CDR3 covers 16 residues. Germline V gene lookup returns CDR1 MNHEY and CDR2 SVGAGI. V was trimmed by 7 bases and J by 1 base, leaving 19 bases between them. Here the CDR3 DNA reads TGTGCCAGCACCACCCTAACGGGCGGAAAGAACACTGAAGCTTTCTTT. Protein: CASTTLTGGKNTEAFF.

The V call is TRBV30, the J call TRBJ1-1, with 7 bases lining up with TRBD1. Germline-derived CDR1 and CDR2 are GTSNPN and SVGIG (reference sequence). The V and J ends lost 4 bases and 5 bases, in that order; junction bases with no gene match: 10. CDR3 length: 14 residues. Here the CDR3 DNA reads TGTGCCTGGAAGGCAGGGGGGATGTGGACTGAAGCTTTCTTT. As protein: CAWKAGGMWTEAFF.

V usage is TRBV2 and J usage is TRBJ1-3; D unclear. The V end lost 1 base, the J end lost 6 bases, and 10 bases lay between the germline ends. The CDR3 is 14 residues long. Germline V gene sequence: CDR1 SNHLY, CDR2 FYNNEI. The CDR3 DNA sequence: TGTGCCAGCAGTGAAGGGAGGGCTGTAAACACCATATATTTT. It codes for CASSEGRAVNTIYF.

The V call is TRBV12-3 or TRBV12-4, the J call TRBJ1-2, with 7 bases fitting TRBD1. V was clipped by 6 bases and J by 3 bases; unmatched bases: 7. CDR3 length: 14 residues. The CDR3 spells CASSLGGTDYGYTF. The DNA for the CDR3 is TGTGCCAGCAGCTTGGGCGGGACAGACTATGGCTACACCTTC.

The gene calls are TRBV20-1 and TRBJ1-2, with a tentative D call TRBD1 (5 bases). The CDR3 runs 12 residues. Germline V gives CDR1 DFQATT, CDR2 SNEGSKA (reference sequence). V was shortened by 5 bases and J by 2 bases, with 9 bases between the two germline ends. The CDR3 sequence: CSALGQNYGYTF. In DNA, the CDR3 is TGCAGTGCTCTGGGGCAGAACTATGGCTACACCTTC.

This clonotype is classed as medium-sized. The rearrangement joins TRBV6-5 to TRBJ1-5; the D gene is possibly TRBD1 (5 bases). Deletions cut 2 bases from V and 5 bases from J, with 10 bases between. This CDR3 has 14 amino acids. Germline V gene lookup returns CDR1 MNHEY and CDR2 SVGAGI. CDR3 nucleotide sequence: TGTGCCAGCAGTTACGGGGCAGCCCATCAGCCCCAGCATTTT. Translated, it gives CASSYGAAHQPQHF.

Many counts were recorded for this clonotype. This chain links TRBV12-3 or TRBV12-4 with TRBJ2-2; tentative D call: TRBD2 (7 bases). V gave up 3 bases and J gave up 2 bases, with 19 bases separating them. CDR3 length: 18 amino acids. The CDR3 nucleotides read TGTGCCAGCAGTTTGGGGCGGGGGCGGGGGCACAACACCGGGGAGCTGTTTTTT. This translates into CASSLGRGRGHNTGELFF.

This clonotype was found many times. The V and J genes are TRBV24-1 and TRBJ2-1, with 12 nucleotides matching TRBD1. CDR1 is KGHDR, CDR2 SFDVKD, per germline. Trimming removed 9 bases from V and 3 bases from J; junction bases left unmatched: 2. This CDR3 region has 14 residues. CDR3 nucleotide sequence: TGTGCCACCGGGACAGGGGGCGACTACAATGAGCAGTTCTTC. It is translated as CATGTGGDYNEQFF.

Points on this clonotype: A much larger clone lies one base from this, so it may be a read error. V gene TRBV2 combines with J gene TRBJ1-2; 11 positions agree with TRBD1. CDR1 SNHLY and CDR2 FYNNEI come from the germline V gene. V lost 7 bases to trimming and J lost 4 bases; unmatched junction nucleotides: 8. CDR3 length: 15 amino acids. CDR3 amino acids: CASIPRTGGLYGYTF. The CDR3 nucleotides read TGTGCCAGCATCCCTAGGACAGGGGGCCTCTATGGCTACACCTTC.

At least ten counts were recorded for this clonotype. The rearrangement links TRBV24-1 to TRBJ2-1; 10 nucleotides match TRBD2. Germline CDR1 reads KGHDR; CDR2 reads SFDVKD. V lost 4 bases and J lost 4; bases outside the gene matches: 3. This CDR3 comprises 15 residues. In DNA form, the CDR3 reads TGTGCCACCAGTGAAGCGGGAGGGTTTTACAATGAGCAGTTCTTC. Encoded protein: CATSEAGGFYNEQFF.

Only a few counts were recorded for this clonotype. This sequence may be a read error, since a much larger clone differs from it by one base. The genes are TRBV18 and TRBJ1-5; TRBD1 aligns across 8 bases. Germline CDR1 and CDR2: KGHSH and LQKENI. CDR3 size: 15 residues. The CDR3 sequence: CASSPLTGANQPRHF. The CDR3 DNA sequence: TGTGCCAGCTCACCACTGACAGGGGCAAATCAGCCCCGGCATTTT. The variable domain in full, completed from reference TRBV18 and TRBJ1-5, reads NAGVMQNPRHLVRRRGQEARLRCSPMKGHSHVYWYRQLPEEGLKFMVYLQKENIIDESGMPKERFSAEFPKEGPSILRIQQVVRGDSAAYFCASSPLTGANQPRHFGDGTRLSIL.

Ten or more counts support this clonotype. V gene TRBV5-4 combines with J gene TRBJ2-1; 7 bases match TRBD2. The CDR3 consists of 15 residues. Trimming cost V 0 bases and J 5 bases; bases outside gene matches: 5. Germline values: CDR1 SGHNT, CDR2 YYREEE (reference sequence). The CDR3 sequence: CASSLDPGGHNEQFF. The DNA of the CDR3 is TGTGCCAGCAGCTTGGATCCGGGGGGTCACAATGAGCAGTTCTTC.

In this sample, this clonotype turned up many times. CDR3 protein: CSAQKDRASYNEQFF. CDR3 in DNA: TGCAGTGCACAAAAAGACAGGGCATCCTACAATGAGCAGTTCTTC. V usage is TRBV20-1 and J usage is TRBJ2-1, with TRBD1 identical over 7 bases. Germline-derived CDR1 and CDR2 are DFQATT and SNEGSKA (reference sequence). After removal of 6 bases from V and 1 base from J, the junction contained 9 bases not matched to a gene. The CDR3 contains 15 residues.

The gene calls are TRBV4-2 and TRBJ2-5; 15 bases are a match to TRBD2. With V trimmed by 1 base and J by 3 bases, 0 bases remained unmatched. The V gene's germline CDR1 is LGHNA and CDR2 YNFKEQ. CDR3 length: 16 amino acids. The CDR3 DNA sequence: TGTGCCAGCAGCCAAGGGACTAGCGGGAGGGAAGAGACCCAGTACTTC. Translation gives CASSQGTSGREETQYF.

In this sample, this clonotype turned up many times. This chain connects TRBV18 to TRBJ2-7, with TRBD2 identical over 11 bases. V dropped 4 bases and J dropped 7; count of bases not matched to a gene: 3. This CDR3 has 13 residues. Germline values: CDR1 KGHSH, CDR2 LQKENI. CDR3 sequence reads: CASSLGTSGEQYF. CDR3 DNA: TGTGCCAGCTCACTCGGGACTAGCGGTGAGCAGTACTTC.